Below are 4 T cell receptor beta chains sequenced from a single sample in a study of blood T cell repertoires in COVID-19. Sequenced by immunoSEQ multiplex PCR; TCRdb stores in-frame clones only, minus some. The sample has under 55,000 clones; approximately 79% are singletons. Material: peripheral blood. These TCRs come from a man between 65 and 85 years old with acute or convalescent COVID-19.

The chain joins TRBV7-2 to TRBJ1-6; D remains ambiguous. Germline lookup yields CDR1 SGHTA and CDR2 FQGNSA. Trimming removed 1 base from V and 7 bases from J, with 11 bases in between. This CDR3 is 15 amino acids long. The CDR3 DNA is TGTGCCAGCAGCTTAGATTCGGGAGAGAATTCACCCCTCCACTTT. It codes for CASSLDSGENSPLHF.

The chain links TRBV11-3 to TRBJ2-3, with 10 bases lining up with TRBD2. Germline trimming cut 3 bases from V and 1 base from J; bases unmatched to any gene: 7. Germline assignment: CDR1 SGHNT and CDR2 YENEEA. The CDR3 sequence is 17 residues long. The chain's CDR3 is CASSFKREGSGTDTQYF. The DNA for the CDR3 is TGTGCCAGCAGCTTTAAGCGGGAGGGTAGCGGCACAGATACGCAGTATTTT.

The chain employs TRBV19 and TRBJ1-5, with a tentative D call TRBD1 (5 bases). Trimming removed 7 bases from V and 9 bases from J, with 10 bases in between. CDR1 is LNHDA and CDR2 is SQIVND in the germline V gene (reference sequence). The CDR3 consists of 11 residues. CDR3 bases: TGTGCCAGTACTCAGGGCGGGCCCCAGCATTTT. This translates into CASTQGGPQHF.

This clone is a singleton in its sample. The CDR3 DNA is TGTGCCAGCAGTCGGACAGGGGGCGGCCGGGGGTCCTTCTTT. Translating it yields CASSRTGGGRGSFF. The chain uses TRBV6-2 or TRBV6-3 and TRBJ1-1, with 11 bases identical to TRBD1. V shed 5 bases and J 14 bases; nucleotides not matched to a gene: 13. CDR1 and CDR2 (germline): MNHEY, SVGEGT. The CDR3 consists of 14 residues.